The 21 T cell receptor beta chains below come from one sample, sequenced in a study of response to subunit inactivated influenza vaccine listed by TCRdb under 2018. The method behind the library was RT-PCR. Sequencing was carried out with an Illumina HiSeq 2500. TCRdb reprocessed the public reads (quality trimming at Q25 with fastp, clone calling with MiXCR) and kept in-frame beta chains. Each record represents a unique CDR3 protein, reported with the most common genes and DNA among its rows. Across this sample there are more than 400,000 distinct CDR3 sequences, with roughly 7.6% seen only once. Around 13% of the sample is in the top ten clones. Sequenced here: PBMCs from blood, sampled around 25 months after vaccination. The source of these receptors is a man aged 50-75 years who received an inactivated influenza vaccine. Donor details come from another sample of the same person, matched by shared clones.

Only a few counts were recorded for this clonotype. This chain links TRBV29-1 with TRBJ2-1; D unclear. V was pared by 8 bases and J by 6 bases, with 14 bases between. The germline V gene has CDR1 SQVTM and CDR2 ANQGSEA. This CDR3 spans 12 amino acids. CDR3 residues: CSFYRATNEQFF. In nucleotides, the CDR3 is TGCAGCTTTTACCGGGCCACCAATGAGCAGTTCTTC.

This clonotype was seen more than once but under ten times. The rearrangement joins TRBV5-1 to TRBJ2-2; 8 positions match TRBD2. Germline values: CDR1 SGHRS, CDR2 YFSETQ. The J segment lost 4 bases and the V segment lost 5 bases, leaving 10 bases of the junction unmatched. This CDR3 is 16 amino acids long. The CDR3 loop is CASRGQSSGGTGELFF. The CDR3 region has the DNA TGCGCCAGCAGAGGTCAGTCCAGCGGGGGCACCGGGGAGCTGTTTTTT.

This clonotype was detected ten times or more. The chain has TRBV5-6 and TRBJ2-7, with D perhaps TRBD2 (6 bases). The CDR3 sequence is 14 residues long. V lost 0 bases and J 3 bases, leaving 10 bases between the germline ends. Germline loops: CDR1 SGHDT, CDR2 YYEEEE. DNA for the CDR3: TGTGCCAGCAGCTTGGGCGGGGCGAACTACGAGCAGTACTTC. Residues: CASSLGGANYEQYF.

V gene TRBV4-1 combines with J gene TRBJ1-5; 7 bases agree with TRBD1. The germline V gene has CDR1 MGHRA and CDR2 YSYEKL. Losses at the gene ends were 1 base for V and 6 bases for J; bases not matched to a gene: 9. This CDR3 is 16 amino acids long. For the CDR3, the DNA is TGCGCCAGCAGCCAAGGTGGGAGACAGGGAGGTCAGCCCCAGCATTTT. Translating gives CASSQGGRQGGQPQHF.

This clonotype turned up a few times. The rearrangement joins TRBV4-2 to TRBJ2-4, with 7 bases matching TRBD2. Germline CDR1 is LGHNA and CDR2 is YNFKEQ. CDR3 length equals 18 residues. The junction had 11 bases not matched to a gene; V was cut back by 0 bases and J by 3 bases. The CDR3 DNA follows: TGTGCCAGCAGCCAAGAGGTTAGGCTAGCGGCCTACAAAAACATTCAGTACTTC. Translation gives CASSQEVRLAAYKNIQYF.

This clonotype was counted a few times. This chain uses TRBV28 with TRBJ1-6; unclear D gene. V dropped 2 bases and J dropped 7 bases, with 15 bases sitting between them. This CDR3 has 16 residues. CDR1 is MDHEN and CDR2 is SYDVKM in the germline V gene. The CDR3 nucleotides read TGTGCCAGCAGTTTAGTTTTTGGGCCTGACAATTCACCCCTCCACTTT. Protein product: CASSLVFGPDNSPLHF.

The chain joins TRBV29-1 to TRBJ2-5, with TRBD1 matching 7 bases. Per germline, CDR1 SQVTM and CDR2 ANQGSEA. J gave up 0 bases and V 3 bases, and 1 base lay outside the gene matches. The CDR3 covers 13 residues. The CDR3 nucleotides read TGCAGCGTTGAGGACAGGCACCAAGAGACCCAGTACTTC. Protein product: CSVEDRHQETQYF. The full variable domain, rest sourced from reference TRBV29-1 and TRBJ2-5, is SAVISQKPSRDICQRGTSLTIQCQVDSQVTMMFWYRQQPGQSLTLIATANQGSEATYESGFVIDKFPISRPNLTFSTLTVSNMSPEDSSIYLCSVEDRHQETQYFGPGTRLLVL.

This clonotype was picked up a small number of times. The chain recombines TRBV7-8 with TRBJ2-1; D is tentatively TRBD1 or TRBD2 (5 bases each). The CDR3 totals 14 residues. The germline gives CDR1 SGHVS, CDR2 FQNEAQ. The V gene lost 0 bases and the J gene lost 8 bases, with 11 bases spanning the gap. The CDR3 spells CASSLAMRGHEQFF. CDR3 bases: TGTGCCAGCAGCTTAGCTATGAGGGGACATGAGCAGTTCTTC.

This clonotype was observed a few times. The V and J genes are TRBV7-8 and TRBJ2-2; 10 nucleotides line up with TRBD2. The CDR3 length is 16 residues. The germline gives CDR1 SGHVS, CDR2 FQNEAQ. Trimming took 0 bases from V and 5 from J; bases not matched to a gene: 3. The CDR3 is CASSLAVLAGTGELFF. The CDR3 nucleotides read TGTGCCAGCAGCTTAGCGGTACTAGCGGGAACCGGGGAGCTGTTTTTT. Together with reference TRBV7-8 and TRBJ2-2, the CDR3 gives the full variable domain: GAGVSQSPRYKVAKRGQDVALRCDPISGHVSLFWYQQALGQGPEFLTYFQNEAQLDKSGLPSDRFFAERPEGSVSTLKIQRTQQEDSAVYLCASSLAVLAGTGELFFGEGSRLTVL.

The table lists this clonotype with a few counts. V gene TRBV11-2 combines with J gene TRBJ1-4, with 7 bases aligning to TRBD1. CDR3 size: 14 residues. The ends lost 7 bases at V and 3 bases at J; junction bases unmatched: 5. Germline V lookup: CDR1 SGHAT, CDR2 FQNNGV. The CDR3 bases are TGTGCCAGCAAAGACGGGACAGCTAATGAAAAACTGTTTTTT. Residues: CASKDGTANEKLFF.

This clonotype was detected a few times. The rearrangement links TRBV7-2 to TRBJ2-5, with 8 bases fitting TRBD2. This CDR3 spans 15 amino acids. V lost 2 bases to trimming and J lost 3 bases; unmatched junction nucleotides: 5. Germline CDR1 SGHTA, CDR2 FQGNSA. The CDR3 DNA follows: TGTGCCAGCAGCTTAAATAGCGGGGTAAAAGAGACCCAGTACTTC. Its protein is CASSLNSGVKETQYF.

The rearrangement uses TRBV7-2 and TRBJ1-1; D remains ambiguous. The V gene's germline CDR1 is SGHTA and CDR2 FQGNSA. The V end lost 6 bases, the J end lost 7 bases, and 21 bases lay between the germline ends. The CDR3 has 15 residues. CDR3 sequence: CASRLTPRESSEAFF. For the CDR3, the DNA is TGTGCCAGCAGGTTAACCCCTAGGGAATCGAGTGAAGCTTTCTTT.

The CDR3, as DNA: TGCAGTGCTATAACGGGACTCCGGCTCACAGATACGCAGTATTTT. It specifies CSAITGLRLTDTQYF. The chain has TRBV20-1 and TRBJ2-3; a possible D gene is TRBD2 (6 bases). The V end was cut by 4 bases, the J end by 2 bases, with 16 bases between. Germline V lookup: CDR1 DFQATT, CDR2 SNEGSKA (reference sequence). The CDR3 has 15 amino acids.

The rearrangement uses TRBV19 and TRBJ1-1; D not certain. Germline CDR1 is LNHDA and CDR2 is SQIVND (reference sequence). The CDR3 totals 14 residues. Trimming stripped 4 bases from V and 2 bases from J, with 11 bases between. The CDR3 loop is CASSTEGHNTEAFF. The CDR3 nucleotides read TGTGCCAGTAGTACTGAAGGCCATAACACTGAAGCTTTCTTT.

The gene calls are TRBV27 and TRBJ1-1, with TRBD1 as a possible D gene (6 bases). The CDR3 spans 13 residues. The V end lost 8 bases, the J end lost 1 base, and 11 bases lay between the germline ends. Germline CDR1 reads MNHEY; CDR2 reads SMNVEV (reference sequence). The CDR3 protein is CASQVGANTEAFF. The CDR3, as DNA: TGTGCCAGCCAAGTGGGGGCGAACACTGAAGCTTTCTTT.

The sample holds many counts of this clonotype. The chain is built from TRBV3-1 and TRBJ2-1; 8 bases line up with TRBD1. This CDR3 contains 13 residues. The germline V gene encodes CDR1 LGHDT and CDR2 YNNKEL (reference sequence). Trimming took 4 bases from V and 13 from J; bases not matched to a gene: 9. CDR3 sequence reads: CASSRDGQGVQFF. CDR3 bases: TGTGCCAGCAGCCGCGACGGACAGGGCGTTCAGTTCTTC.

The rearrangement links TRBV12-3 or TRBV12-4 to TRBJ2-2; a possible D gene is TRBD1 (6 bases). The CDR3 loop spans 14 amino acids. Trimming stripped 6 bases from V and 6 bases from J, with 14 bases between. CDR3 residues: CASSINQGSGELFF. CDR3 nucleotides: TGTGCCAGCAGCATAAACCAGGGGTCCGGGGAGCTGTTTTTT.

The sample holds many counts of this clonotype. The rearrangement uses TRBV10-3 and TRBJ1-3; weak D call: TRBD1 (5 bases). Germline CDR1 ENHRY, CDR2 SYGVKD. V gave up 3 bases and J gave up 0 bases, with 12 bases separating them. The CDR3 runs 16 residues. The CDR3 region is CAISDAGTLSGNTIYF. The CDR3 DNA is TGTGCCATCAGTGATGCCGGGACCCTCTCTGGAAACACCATATATTTT.

V and J are TRBV9 and TRBJ2-7, with a tentative D call TRBD2 (6 bases). This CDR3 comprises 15 residues. Germline V gene sequence: CDR1 SGDLS, CDR2 YYNGEE. Trimming pared 3 bases from V and 7 bases from J, leaving 20 bases between. CDR3 region: CASSEVGTPLGEQYF. In DNA form, the CDR3 reads TGTGCCAGCAGCGAGGTGGGGACTCCACTCGGAGAGCAGTACTTC.

This clonotype was recorded many times. The chain carries TRBV20-1 and TRBJ1-2, with 9 bases matching TRBD1. This CDR3 has 14 amino acids. CDR1 is DFQATT and CDR2 is SNEGSKA in the germline V gene (reference sequence). V lost 5 bases to trimming and J lost 5 bases; unmatched junction nucleotides: 9. CDR3 nucleotide sequence: TGCAGTGCTGTTCCGGGACAGGGACTTTATGGCTACACCTTC. This sequence encodes CSAVPGQGLYGYTF.

This clonotype has just a few counts. The rearrangement uses TRBV11-2 and TRBJ1-1, with a weak D call TRBD1 (5 bases). The V gene lost 1 base and the J gene lost 4 bases, with 10 bases spanning the gap. CDR3 length equals 14 residues. The germline V gene encodes CDR1 SGHAT and CDR2 FQNNGV. CDR3 nucleotide sequence: TGTGCCAGCAGCTTAGTCCAGGGAACCACTGAAGCTTTCTTT. It is translated as CASSLVQGTTEAFF. The full variable domain, its missing parts supplied by reference TRBV11-2 and TRBJ1-1, is EAGVAQSPRYKIIEKRQSVAFWCNPISGHATLYWYQQILGQGPKLLIQFQNNGVVDDSQLPKDRFSAERLKGVDSTLKIQPAKLEDSAVYLCASSLVQGTTEAFFGQGTRLTVV.